The next 21 T cell receptor beta chains were all read from a single sample in a study of blood T cells in healthy people across ages. The second PCR ran about 6 to 11 cycles with a sample-barcoded 5' primer and J-beta primers. From the 5' RACE reads, TCRdb called clonotypes with MiXCR, one entry per CDR3 protein. The table lists around 670,000 distinct CDR3 sequences, about 28% of them singletons. The source material was blood. Receptors originate from an elderly woman in good health.

This chain connects TRBV5-1 to TRBJ2-5, with 8 bases identical to TRBD2. The CDR3 sequence is 16 residues long. Germline V CDR1 and CDR2: SGHRS, YFSETQ. The J segment lost 5 bases and the V segment lost 0 bases, leaving 9 bases of the junction unmatched. The CDR3 loop reads CASSLEGTSQVETQYF. The CDR3 DNA follows: TGCGCCAGCAGCTTGGAGGGGACTAGTCAGGTGGAGACCCAGTACTTC.

This clonotype has a count of ten or more. J is TRBJ2-1 and V is TRBV11-1; D remains unclear. V was shortened by 5 bases and J by 0 bases, with 8 bases between the two germline ends. The CDR3 consists of 14 residues. Germline CDR1 is SGHAT and CDR2 is FQDESV (reference sequence). The CDR3: CASSRLDSYNEQFF. CDR3 nucleotides: TGTGCCAGCAGCCGGCTCGACTCCTACAATGAGCAGTTCTTC.

V usage is TRBV4-3 and J usage is TRBJ1-6; the D gene is possibly TRBD1 (6 bases). This CDR3 has 16 residues. V was clipped by 3 bases and J by 6 bases, with 15 bases between them. CDR1 and CDR2 from the germline V gene are LGHNA and YSLEER. The CDR3 DNA sequence: TGCGCCAGCAGCCAGGACCCCACAGGGTTTAATTCACCCCTCCACTTT. It translates to CASSQDPTGFNSPLHF.

The rearrangement uses TRBV30 and TRBJ1-1; D may be TRBD1 (5 bases). The CDR3 has 12 residues. Trimming took off 4 bases at V and 12 bases at J, with 18 bases between the two ends. Germline assignment: CDR1 GTSNPN and CDR2 SVGIG (reference sequence). The CDR3 reads CAWTRDYPGTFF. DNA of the CDR3: TGTGCCTGGACCAGGGACTACCCGGGAACTTTCTTT.

In its sample, this clonotype was seen many times. The rearrangement joins TRBV6-2 or TRBV6-3 to TRBJ2-5; 8 nucleotides line up with TRBD1. The CDR3 loop spans 15 amino acids. Losses at the gene ends were 6 bases for V and 2 bases for J; bases not matched to a gene: 8. Looked up from germline, CDR1 is MNHEY and CDR2 is SVGEGT. The CDR3 region is CASRSGQGVQETQYF. The CDR3 nucleotides read TGTGCCAGCAGAAGCGGACAGGGCGTTCAAGAGACCCAGTACTTC.

The J gene is TRBJ1-1, the V gene TRBV11-2, with D possibly matching TRBD1 (6 bases). The CDR3 covers 17 residues. Germline CDR1 and CDR2: SGHAT and FQNNGV. Trimming removed 1 base from V and 1 base from J, with 16 bases in between. CDR3 bases: TGTGCCAGCAGCTTAGGTCGAGAATGGGACACGAACACTGAAGCTTTCTTT. This codes for CASSLGREWDTNTEAFF.

This clonotype was seen many times. The chain is built from TRBV4-2 and TRBJ1-5; no reliable D call. The CDR3 contains 15 residues. The V gene's germline CDR1 is LGHNA and CDR2 YNFKEQ. Trimming cost V 5 bases and J 0 bases, with 11 bases left between them. CDR3 region: CASSLGRDSNQPQHF. The CDR3 bases are TGTGCCAGCAGCTTAGGACGGGATAGCAATCAGCCCCAGCATTTT.

J is TRBJ2-5 and V is TRBV12-3 or TRBV12-4, with D possibly being TRBD2 (5 bases). Near its end, the DNA agrees better with TRBJ2-7, so the J call may be wrong. This CDR3 spans 15 amino acids. CDR3 DNA: TGTGCCAGCGCACCCCCTCTAGAGGGTGAGAGCGAGCAGTACTTC. Translated, it gives CASAPPLEGESEQYF.

This clonotype was detected many times. The V call is TRBV6-5, the J call TRBJ2-7; a weak D match, TRBD1 (5 bases). Trimming shortened V by 0 bases and J by 4 bases, and 13 bases separated the two germline ends. Germline V gene data show CDR1 as MNHEY and CDR2 as SVGAGI. CDR3 length: 15 amino acids. The CDR3 DNA sequence: TGTGCCAGCAGTTACTCGCGACAGCCACCGTACGAGCAGTACTTC. It encodes CASSYSRQPPYEQYF.

Comments on this clonotype: Being one base from a much bigger clone, this may be a read error. The genes are TRBV7-8 and TRBJ2-1; 10 bases line up with TRBD2. CDR3 size: 16 residues. CDR1 and CDR2 (germline): SGHVS, FQNEAQ. V lost 5 bases to trimming and J lost 7 bases; unmatched junction nucleotides: 11. CDR3 sequence reads: CASSPDWTSGYNEQFF. CDR3 nucleotide sequence: TGTGCCAGCAGCCCTGATTGGACTAGCGGATATAATGAGCAGTTCTTC.

This chain links TRBV7-9 with TRBJ1-1; D is unresolved. The CDR3 totals 13 residues. Trimming took off 5 bases at V and 5 bases at J, with 12 bases between the two ends. Germline CDR1 reads SEHNR; CDR2 reads FQNEAQ (reference sequence). CDR3 protein: CASSPLRGTEAFF. In DNA form, the CDR3 reads TGTGCCAGCAGCCCTCTTAGAGGGACTGAAGCTTTCTTT.

This clonotype was counted ten times or more. V usage is TRBV5-5 and J usage is TRBJ2-5, with D perhaps TRBD2 (5 bases). Germline V gene data show CDR1 as SGHKS and CDR2 as YYEKEE (reference sequence). The ends were cut back, 1 base at V and 5 bases at J, with 15 bases in the middle. The CDR3 spans 15 residues. The CDR3 bases are TGTGCCAGCAGCTTGTCGGACCTACCTAGCGAGACCCAGTACTTC. Its protein product is CASSLSDLPSETQYF.

This chain connects TRBV4-3 to TRBJ1-1; D remains unclear. V lost 0 bases and J 3 bases, leaving 8 bases between the germline ends. The CDR3 sequence is 14 residues long. Germline assignment: CDR1 LGHNA and CDR2 YSLEER. This chain's CDR3 is CASSQDLEDTEAFF. The CDR3 bases are TGCGCCAGCAGCCAAGACTTAGAGGACACTGAAGCTTTCTTT.

Notes on this clonotype: Germline is not matched at one junction end, which may reflect a read error. The chain is built from TRBV5-1 and TRBJ1-4; a weak D match, TRBD1 (6 bases). The CDR3 spans 13 residues. Per germline, CDR1 SGHRS and CDR2 YFSETQ. CDR3 bases: TGCGCCAGCAGCATCACAGGGATGGAAAAACGGTTTTTT. Residues: CASSITGMEKRFF. Drawing the rest from reference TRBV5-1 and TRBJ1-4, the complete variable domain is KAGVTQTPRYLIKTRGQQVTLSCSPISGHRSVSWYQQTPGQGLQFLFEYFSETQRNKGNFPGRFSGRQFSNSRSEMNVSTLELGDSALYLCASSITGMEKRFFGSGTQLSVL.

This clonotype was counted many times. CDR3 sequence (DNA): TGTGCCAGCAGCTCAAACCCCCGCAACTATGGCTACACCTTC. It specifies CASSSNPRNYGYTF. The chain has TRBV7-6 and TRBJ1-2; unclear D gene. The ends were cut back, 4 bases at V and 2 bases at J, with 11 bases in the middle. This CDR3 is built from 14 residues. Germline V gene lookup returns CDR1 SGHVS and CDR2 FNYEAQ.

This chain connects TRBV3-1 to TRBJ1-1; 8 bases fit TRBD1. The length of the CDR3 is 14 residues. Germline V gene sequence: CDR1 LGHDT, CDR2 YNNKEL (reference sequence). V was clipped by 2 bases and J by 3 bases; unmatched bases: 2. CDR3 sequence reads: CASSQRDRHTEAFF. The CDR3 nucleotides read TGTGCCAGCAGCCAACGGGACAGGCACACTGAAGCTTTCTTT.

The chain employs TRBV7-9 and TRBJ1-4; the match to TRBD1 covers 8 bases. The CDR3 has 14 residues. V lost 5 bases, J lost 8 bases, and 7 bases stayed unmatched. Germline CDR1 and CDR2: SEHNR and FQNEAQ (reference sequence). CDR3 amino acids: CASSPGQGAEKLFF. The CDR3 region has the DNA TGTGCCAGCAGCCCCGGCCAGGGGGCAGAAAAACTGTTTTTT.

Many counts were recorded for this clonotype. The chain joins TRBV29-1 to TRBJ2-7; D could derive from TRBD1 or TRBD2 (5 bases each). The CDR3 spans 11 residues. Germline-derived CDR1 and CDR2 are SQVTM and ANQGSEA. V dropped 4 bases and J dropped 6 bases, with 10 bases sitting between them. The DNA for the CDR3 is TGCAGCGTTGTGTGGGGACCCGAGCAGTACTTC. Translation: CSVVWGPEQYF.

The chain combines TRBV6-1 with TRBJ1-5, with unresolved D. The V end lost 2 bases, the J end lost 8 bases, and 16 bases lay between the germline ends. This CDR3 is 15 amino acids long. CDR1 and CDR2 from the germline V gene are MNHNS and SASEGT. The CDR3 DNA reads as TGTGCCAGCAGTGAAAGGGAGGTGGCAGTAAAGCCCCAGCATTTT. This sequence encodes CASSEREVAVKPQHF.

This clonotype occurred many times. The gene calls are TRBV6-5 and TRBJ2-7; 7 positions match TRBD1. CDR3 size: 13 residues. The V and J ends lost 6 bases and 11 bases, in that order; junction bases with no gene match: 13. Germline CDR1 MNHEY, CDR2 SVGAGI. CDR3 nucleotide sequence: TGTGCCAGCAGGGGACAGTTCCACAGTCCGGAGTACTTC. Translating gives CASRGQFHSPEYF.

This clonotype was counted ten times or more. The V call is TRBV30, the J call TRBJ2-5, with a possible D match to TRBD1 (6 bases). The CDR3 extends over 13 amino acids. Germline V gives CDR1 GTSNPN, CDR2 SVGIG (reference sequence). The V and J ends lost 4 bases and 2 bases respectively, with 11 bases between them. The CDR3 here is CAWKQGKQETQYF. In DNA form, the CDR3 reads TGTGCCTGGAAACAGGGAAAACAAGAGACCCAGTACTTC.